The sequence of this T cell receptor beta chain was determined in a study of PD-1 blockade in mismatch repair-deficient tumors. TCRdb's table, derived via immunoSEQ multiplex PCR, lists solely in-frame clones and lacks some. The sample lists 80,000 to 100,000 clones, approximately 81% occurring once. TCRs were sequenced from a few patients responding to pembrolizumab. The CDR3 contains 15 residues. CDR1 SGDLS and CDR2 YYNGEE come from the germline V gene. The germline V and J ends were trimmed by 4 bases and 0 bases, with 11 bases remaining between them. This TCR was recovered from an adult with mismatch repair-deficient cancer. The material was peripheral blood, obtained 12 weeks after starting pembrolizumab. V and J are TRBV9 and TRBJ1-3; unclear D gene. CDR3 coding DNA: TGTGCCAGCAGCACCCGTCCCGACTCTGGAAACACCATATATTTT. It codes for CASSTRPDSGNTIYF.